Shown below are 8 T cell receptor beta chains from a single sample sequenced in a study of blood T cells in healthy people across ages. Alongside a J-beta primer mix, a sample-barcoded 5' primer served in a second PCR lasting roughly 6 to 11 cycles. TCRdb passed the 5' RACE reads through MiXCR, listing each CDR3 protein once. The repertoire holds 890,000 or so distinct CDR3 sequences, with roughly 60% as singletons. Sequencing used blood. The receptors derive from a man younger than 45 in good health.

The chain recombines TRBV4-1 with TRBJ2-3; possible D gene TRBD2, 7 bases. The germline CDR1 and CDR2 sequences are MGHRA and YSYEKL. The CDR3 has 16 amino acids. Trimming removed 4 bases from V and 2 bases from J, with 16 bases in between. CDR3 bases: TGCGCCAGCAGCCCCTCGAGGGGGGGCTACACAGATACGCAGTATTTT. It is translated as CASSPSRGGYTDTQYF.

The chain joins TRBV28 to TRBJ1-5; weak D call: TRBD1 (5 bases). The CDR3 loop spans 13 amino acids. Germline V gene lookup returns CDR1 MDHEN and CDR2 SYDVKM. V shed 5 bases and J shed 2 bases, with 7 bases lying between them. The CDR3 DNA reads as TGTGCCAGCAGTGGGGCGGGCAATCAGCCCCAGCATTTT. It specifies CASSGAGNQPQHF.

Notes on this clonotype: One end of the junction does not line up with germline, which may come from a read error. This chain joins TRBV5-1 and TRBJ2-7, with 12 positions matching TRBD1. The germline V gene has CDR1 SGHRS and CDR2 YFSETQ. CDR3 length: 15 residues. CDR3: CASSLEGQGASERYF. For the CDR3, the DNA is TGCGCCAGCAGCTTGGAGGGACAGGGGGCGAGCGAGCGGTACTTC.

The chain combines TRBV6-5 with TRBJ2-3, with 7 bases aligning to TRBD1. The trim removed 6 bases at V and 4 bases at J, leaving 13 bases unmatched. Germline loops: CDR1 MNHEY, CDR2 SVGAGI. CDR3 length: 16 residues. The CDR3 sequence: CASRKTTGVKSDTQYF. CDR3 nucleotides: TGTGCCAGCAGAAAAACTACAGGGGTGAAGTCAGATACGCAGTATTTT.

There are many counts of this clonotype. CDR3 amino acids: CASSRSITDTQYF. The CDR3, as DNA: TGTGCCAGCTCACGCTCGATCACAGATACGCAGTATTTT. The genes are TRBV18 and TRBJ2-3, with D uncertain. The ends were cut back, 4 bases at V and 2 bases at J, with 7 bases in the middle. The CDR3 consists of 13 residues. Germline V CDR1 and CDR2: KGHSH, LQKENI.

This chain links TRBV29-1 with TRBJ1-2; TRBD1 matches 8 bases. CDR1 is SQVTM, CDR2 ANQGSEA, per germline. CDR3 length: 13 residues. J gave up 8 bases and V 7 bases, and 12 bases lay outside the gene matches. CDR3 in amino acids: CSAMAGGRWGYTF. The CDR3 DNA sequence: TGCAGCGCCATGGCAGGGGGCCGTTGGGGCTACACCTTC.

This clonotype was seen just once. The chain employs TRBV9 and TRBJ2-2; 8 positions agree with TRBD2. Germline trimming cut 0 bases from V and 4 bases from J; bases unmatched to any gene: 8. CDR1 and CDR2 (germline): SGDLS, YYNGEE. CDR3 length: 17 residues. CDR3: CASSVGSGGALTGELFF. The CDR3, as DNA: TGTGCCAGCAGCGTAGGGTCCGGGGGGGCACTCACCGGGGAGCTGTTTTTT.

The V gene is TRBV20-1, the J gene TRBJ1-3; D gene unclear. Between the trimmed V and J ends, which lost 4 bases and 7 bases, there was a span of 11 bases. There are 12 residues in the CDR3. CDR1 is DFQATT, CDR2 SNEGSKA, per germline (reference sequence). The CDR3 DNA is TGCAGTGCTACCCAGCAGGCGAACACCATATATTTT. Protein sequence: CSATQQANTIYF.